This is a list of T cell receptor beta chains from one sample in a study of tumor-infiltrating lymphocytes in primary liver carcinoma. TCRdb re-called the multiplex PCR reads with MiXCR, one entry per CDR3 protein. The data show more than 150,000 distinct CDR3 sequences, with 60% seen just once and around three quarters held by the top ten. The sample taken for sequencing was peripheral blood. The receptors come from a man in his forties with primary liver carcinoma and hepatitis B virus infection. The CDR3 runs from the conserved cysteine through the conserved F or W. Each record gives: CDR3 protein, CDR3 DNA, D gene, clone size, CDR3 length, J gene, V gene. The D gene is left open where the match is weak. Where a row states a size, it is once, few, many or the class of an expanded clone; other rows omit it.

CDR3 protein: CSVESLAGEWGYYEQFF; CDR3 DNA: TGCAGCGTTGAATCCCTAGCGGGAGAGTGGGGGTACTATGAGCAGTTCTTC; D gene: TRBD2; clone size: once; CDR3 length: 17; J gene: TRBJ2-1; V gene: TRBV29-1
CDR3 protein: CASSSQGGANVLTF; CDR3 DNA: TGTGCCAGCAGCAGTCAAGGAGGGGCCAACGTCCTGACTTTC; D gene: NA; clone size: few; CDR3 length: 14; J gene: TRBJ2-6; V gene: TRBV14
CDR3 protein: CASSSGTGDKGYGYTF; CDR3 DNA: TGTGCCAGCAGTTCCGGGACAGGGGATAAGGGCTATGGCTACACCTTC; D gene: TRBD1; clone size: NA; CDR3 length: 16; J gene: TRBJ1-2; V gene: TRBV28
CDR3 protein: CASSLISPGQYF; CDR3 DNA: TGTGCCAGCAGCTTAATCTCCCCGGGCCAGTACTTC; D gene: NA; clone size: few; CDR3 length: 12; J gene: TRBJ2-5; V gene: TRBV7-8
CDR3 protein: CASSLAGTGIPLNTGELFF; CDR3 DNA: TGTGCCAGCAGTTTAGCCGGGACAGGGATCCCATTGAACACCGGGGAGCTGTTTTTT; D gene: TRBD1; clone size: NA; CDR3 length: 19; J gene: TRBJ2-2; V gene: TRBV12-3/TRBV12-4
CDR3 protein: CASRSAATSIYYEQYF; CDR3 DNA: TGTGCCAGCAGGAGCGCCGCGACTAGCATTTACTACGAGCAATACTTC; D gene: TRBD2; clone size: NA; CDR3 length: 16; J gene: TRBJ2-7; V gene: TRBV6-1
CDR3 protein: CASSPPYSQRKGDTQFF; CDR3 DNA: TGTGCCAGCAGCCCACCTTACTCACAGCGGAAGGGAGATACGCAGTTTTTT; D gene: NA; clone size: NA; CDR3 length: 17; J gene: TRBJ2-3; V gene: TRBV11-2
CDR3 protein: CASSLGLPGSGYGCTF; CDR3 DNA: TGCGCCAGCAGCCTCGGACTGCCCGGCTCGGGATATGGCTGCACCTTC; D gene: NA; clone size: NA; CDR3 length: 16; J gene: TRBJ1-2; V gene: TRBV4-1
CDR3 protein: CASTRAGTDTQYF; CDR3 DNA: TGTGCCAGCACCCGGGCGGGGACAGATACGCAGTATTTT; D gene: NA; clone size: NA; CDR3 length: 13; J gene: TRBJ2-3; V gene: TRBV6-5
CDR3 protein: CASSEMDRGYGYTF; CDR3 DNA: TGTGCCAGCAGTGAAATGGACAGGGGGTACGGCTACACCTTC; D gene: TRBD1; clone size: NA; CDR3 length: 14; J gene: TRBJ1-2; V gene: TRBV6-1
CDR3 protein: CAWSVASRAEQFF; CDR3 DNA: TGTGCCTGGAGTGTAGCTAGTAGAGCTGAGCAGTTCTTC; D gene: NA; clone size: few; CDR3 length: 13; J gene: TRBJ2-1; V gene: TRBV30
CDR3 protein: CSVESGEWAKNIQYF; CDR3 DNA: TGCAGCGTTGAGTCCGGGGAGTGGGCCAAAAACATTCAGTACTTC; D gene: NA; clone size: few; CDR3 length: 15; J gene: TRBJ2-4; V gene: TRBV29-1
CDR3 protein: CASRRDSLNTEAFF; CDR3 DNA: TGTGCCAGCAGGCGGGACAGCCTGAACACTGAAGCTTTCTTT; D gene: TRBD1; clone size: many; CDR3 length: 14; J gene: TRBJ1-1; V gene: TRBV11-2
CDR3 protein: CASSEHPGDIEYF; CDR3 DNA: TGTGCCAGCAGTGAACACCCAGGAGACATTGAGTACTTC; D gene: NA; clone size: NA; CDR3 length: 13; J gene: TRBJ2-4; V gene: TRBV6-2/TRBV6-3
CDR3 protein: CASSLKGISNQPQHF; CDR3 DNA: TGTGCCAGCAGCTTGAAAGGGATTAGCAATCAGCCCCAGCATTTT; D gene: NA; clone size: few; CDR3 length: 15; J gene: TRBJ1-5; V gene: TRBV5-6
CDR3 protein: CANLPSGRAEEQFF; CDR3 DNA: TGTGCCAACCTTCCCAGCGGGAGGGCCGAGGAGCAGTTCTTC; D gene: TRBD2; clone size: NA; CDR3 length: 14; J gene: TRBJ2-1; V gene: TRBV12-3/TRBV12-4
CDR3 protein: CASSSDGLADPTFDEDTQYF; CDR3 DNA: TGTGCCAGCAGCTCAGACGGACTAGCGGATCCCACCTTTGACGAAGATACGCAATATTTT; D gene: TRBD2; clone size: NA; CDR3 length: 20; J gene: TRBJ2-3; V gene: TRBV11-2
CDR3 protein: CASSAGAGGYEQYF; CDR3 DNA: TGTGCCAGCAGTGCGGGCGCAGGGGGCTACGAGCAGTACTTC; D gene: TRBD1; clone size: few; CDR3 length: 14; J gene: TRBJ2-7; V gene: TRBV6-1